These 23 T cell receptor beta chains share one sample of origin, sequenced in a study of blood T cell repertoires in COVID-19 (dated by TCRdb to between 2020 and 2021). Receptors were amplified or captured by the immunoSEQ multiplex PCR assay. TCRdb's version of the immuneACCESS table is confined to in-frame rearrangements and falls short of the full clone set. An unresolved V gene accounts for under half of the shortfall where checked; the remainder is of unknown origin. Recorded for this sample are some 270,000 clones; roughly 86% of them occurred a single time. Of the sample, about 10% is held by the ten largest clones. Sequenced input: peripheral blood. These receptors came from a man aged 35 to 55 with active or convalescent COVID-19.

The chain couples TRBV5-4 to TRBJ1-2, with TRBD1 identical over 11 bases. Trimming removed 4 bases from V and 6 bases from J; junction bases left unmatched: 8. This CDR3 region has 15 residues. The germline V gene has CDR1 SGHNT and CDR2 YYREEE (reference sequence). CDR3 residues: CASSMDRGRVNGYTF. CDR3 bases: TGTGCCAGCAGCATGGACAGGGGGCGCGTTAATGGCTACACCTTC.

The chain carries TRBV30 and TRBJ2-3, with D unclear. V lost 3 bases and J 2 bases, leaving 18 bases between the germline ends. The V gene's germline CDR1 is GTSNPN and CDR2 SVGIG (reference sequence). This CDR3 comprises 16 residues. The CDR3: CAWSGSITLSTDTQYF. CDR3 coding DNA: TGTGCCTGGAGCGGGTCAATCACTCTCTCCACAGATACGCAGTATTTT. Based on the CDR3 plus reference TRBV30 and TRBJ2-3, the full variable domain is SQTIHQWPATLVQPVGSPLSLECTVEGTSNPNLYWYRQAAGRGLQLLFYSVGIGQISSEVPQNLSASRPQDRQFILSSKKLLLSDSGFYLCAWSGSITLSTDTQYFGPGTRLTVL.

The CDR3 loop is CASSPGTQGGNEQFF. In DNA form, the CDR3 reads TGTGCCAGCTCGCCCGGGACGCAGGGGGGCAATGAGCAGTTCTTC. The chain is built from TRBV18 and TRBJ2-1, with D perhaps TRBD1 (7 bases). CDR1 KGHSH and CDR2 LQKENI come from the germline V gene. Trimming took off 6 bases at V and 6 bases at J, with 18 bases between the two ends. CDR3 size: 15 residues.

The chain joins TRBV6-1 to TRBJ1-5, with 9 nucleotides matching TRBD1. Germline V gene sequence: CDR1 MNHNS, CDR2 SASEGT. The CDR3 is made up of 16 amino acids. The V and J ends lost 1 base and 2 bases, in that order; junction bases with no gene match: 3. The CDR3 spells CASSEVDRGRNQPQHF. CDR3 DNA: TGTGCCAGCAGTGAAGTGGACAGGGGACGCAATCAGCCCCAGCATTTT.

The V call is TRBV5-1, the J call TRBJ2-1, with a tentative D call TRBD2 (5 bases). This CDR3 contains 14 residues. V was cut by 4 bases and J by 9 bases, with 17 bases left in between. The germline V gene encodes CDR1 SGHRS and CDR2 YFSETQ. CDR3 sequence: CASSPDSGSGEQFF. CDR3 nucleotides: TGCGCCAGCAGCCCGGACTCCGGTTCGGGTGAGCAGTTCTTC.

In regard to this clone: Germline is not matched at one junction end, which may reflect a read error. The rearrangement uses TRBV5-6 and TRBJ1-2; D may be TRBD1 (6 bases). Per germline, CDR1 SGHDT and CDR2 YYEEEE. The CDR3 spans 13 residues. CDR3: CASSLGGGYGYTF. CDR3 bases: TGTGCCAGCAGTTTGGGGGGCGGCTATGGCTACACCTTC. The complete variable domain, with remaining parts taken from reference TRBV5-6 and TRBJ1-2, reads DAGVTQSPTHLIKTRGQQVTLRCSPKSGHDTVSWYQQALGQGPQFIFQYYEEEERQRGNFPDRFSGHQFPNYSSELNVNALLLGDSALYLCASSLGGGYGYTFGSGTRLTVV.

This chain connects TRBV5-4 to TRBJ2-7; TRBD2 matches 7 bases. The junction had 10 bases not matched to a gene; V was cut back by 0 bases and J by 7 bases. The germline V gene has CDR1 SGHNT and CDR2 YYREEE (reference sequence). The CDR3 contains 15 residues. CDR3 in amino acids: CASSLGREQWREQYF. The DNA for the CDR3 is TGTGCCAGCAGCTTGGGGCGGGAGCAATGGAGGGAGCAGTACTTC.

The V and J genes are TRBV10-3 and TRBJ2-3; maybe TRBD1 (7 bases). Trimming left V 11 bases short and J 2 bases short, with 23 bases between. The V gene's germline CDR1 is ENHRY and CDR2 SYGVKD. This CDR3 comprises 16 residues. Here the CDR3 DNA reads TGTGCCTCCATCTCGGGTGCGGGGACAGCCACAGATACGCAGTATTTT. Amino acid sequence: CASISGAGTATDTQYF.

The chain joins TRBV19 to TRBJ2-3; TRBD1 matches 8 bases. The V and J ends lost 5 bases and 3 bases, in that order; junction bases with no gene match: 7. This CDR3 comprises 15 residues. Germline-derived CDR1 and CDR2 are LNHDA and SQIVND (reference sequence). CDR3 protein: CASSVGQGPTDTQYF. The CDR3 region has the DNA TGTGCCAGTAGTGTTGGACAGGGTCCTACAGATACGCAGTATTTT.

The genes are TRBV3-1 (or the pseudogene TRBV3-2) and TRBJ2-1, with D unclear. Trimming took off 3 bases at V and 4 bases at J, with 4 bases between the two ends. Germline V gives CDR1 LGHDT, CDR2 YNNKEL (reference sequence). The CDR3 runs 12 residues. This CDR3 is CASSHYYNEQFF. The DNA for the CDR3 is TGTGCCAGCAGCCATTATTACAATGAGCAGTTCTTC.

The V and J genes are TRBV3-1 (or the pseudogene TRBV3-2) and TRBJ1-2, with D perhaps TRBD1 (5 bases). This CDR3 has 14 residues. The V and J ends lost 4 bases and 4 bases respectively, with 13 bases between them. From germline, CDR1 is LGHDT and CDR2 YNNKEL (reference sequence). The CDR3 region has the DNA TGTGCCAGCAGCCTCGGCGGGGCCCTCTATGGCTACACCTTC. This gives the protein CASSLGGALYGYTF.

The rearrangement links TRBV18 to TRBJ2-4; TRBD1 matches 8 bases. Germline V lookup: CDR1 KGHSH, CDR2 LQKENI. Germline trimming cut 3 bases from V and 4 bases from J; bases unmatched to any gene: 5. The CDR3 covers 15 residues. CDR3 amino acids: CASSPTDRDKNIQYF. The CDR3 coding sequence is TGTGCCAGCTCACCCACGGACAGGGATAAAAACATTCAGTACTTC.

V is TRBV2 and J is TRBJ1-2; D is unresolved. Trimming shortened V by 6 bases and J by 3 bases, and 5 bases separated the two germline ends. Germline-derived CDR1 and CDR2 are SNHLY and FYNNEI. The CDR3 is made up of 11 amino acids. For the CDR3, the DNA is TGTGCCAGCAGGAGGGACTATGGCTACACCTTC. Translation gives CASRRDYGYTF. Together with reference TRBV2 and TRBJ1-2, the CDR3 gives the full variable domain: EPEVTQTPSHQVTQMGQEVILRCVPISNHLYFYWYRQILGQKVEFLVSFYNNEISEKSEIFDDQFSVERPDGSNFTLKIRSTKLEDSAMYFCASRRDYGYTFGSGTRLTVV.

The genes are TRBV5-1 and TRBJ2-5; D possibly corresponds to TRBD2 (6 bases). CDR3 length: 12 amino acids. Per germline, CDR1 SGHRS and CDR2 YFSETQ. Trimming cost V 7 bases and J 3 bases, with 10 bases left between them. The CDR3 DNA is TGCGCCAGCCGACCGGGGGAAGAGACCCAGTACTTC. Encoded protein: CASRPGEETQYF.

The chain couples TRBV4-2 to TRBJ2-3, with no clear D. V gave up 3 bases and J gave up 2 bases, with 3 bases separating them. The CDR3 totals 12 residues. CDR1 and CDR2 from the germline V gene are LGHNA and YNFKEQ. CDR3 sequence reads: CASSHSTDTQYF. As DNA, the CDR3 is TGTGCCAGCAGCCACTCCACAGATACGCAGTATTTT.

The chain combines TRBV5-1 with TRBJ2-7, with 8 bases aligning to TRBD1. Germline values: CDR1 SGHRS, CDR2 YFSETQ. The length of the CDR3 is 13 residues. J gave up 9 bases and V 0 bases, and 5 bases lay outside the gene matches. The CDR3 here is CASSLDGQGGQYF. CDR3 nucleotide sequence: TGCGCCAGCAGCTTGGATGGACAGGGTGGGCAGTACTTC.

The genes are TRBV27 and TRBJ2-6; TRBD1 is a possible D gene (6 bases). The CDR3 consists of 14 residues. V lost 7 bases, J lost 3 bases, and 10 bases lay in between. CDR1 and CDR2 from the germline V gene are MNHEY and SMNVEV (reference sequence). The CDR3 sequence is CASNQGFGANVLTF. CDR3 DNA: TGTGCCAGCAACCAGGGGTTTGGGGCCAACGTCCTGACTTTC.

This clone appeared a few times. The chain uses TRBV18 and TRBJ1-4, with 9 bases aligning to TRBD1. The CDR3 covers 16 residues. In germline, CDR1 is KGHSH, CDR2 LQKENI. V lost 6 bases, J lost 7 bases, and 12 bases stayed unmatched. The CDR3: CASSPGTGKNGEKLFF. CDR3 in DNA: TGTGCCAGCTCCCCCGGGACAGGGAAGAATGGTGAAAAACTGTTTTTT.

V is TRBV12-5 and J is TRBJ1-1; D gene uncertain. From germline, CDR1 is LGHNT and CDR2 FRNRAP. This CDR3 contains 13 residues. Deletions cut 2 bases from V and 1 base from J, with 5 bases between. The CDR3 loop is CASGLPENTEAFF. The CDR3 nucleotides are TGTGCTAGTGGTTTGCCAGAGAACACTGAAGCTTTCTTT. The variable domain in full, completed from reference TRBV12-5 and TRBJ1-1, reads DARVTQTPRHKVTEMGQEVTMRCQPILGHNTVFWYRQTMMQGLELLAYFRNRAPLDDSGMPKDRFSAEMPDATLATLKIQPSEPRDSAVYFCASGLPENTEAFFGQGTRLTVV.

The chain has TRBV5-4 and TRBJ2-3, with 9 bases that match TRBD2. This CDR3 has 14 amino acids. Germline V gives CDR1 SGHNT, CDR2 YYREEE (reference sequence). The V and J ends lost 2 bases and 6 bases, in that order; junction bases with no gene match: 4. The CDR3 sequence is CASSFAGGPDTQYF. The CDR3 DNA follows: TGTGCCAGCAGCTTTGCGGGAGGGCCGGATACGCAGTATTTT.

V gene TRBV5-6 combines with J gene TRBJ1-4; 9 bases are shared with TRBD1. The germline CDR1 and CDR2 sequences are SGHDT and YYEEEE. V gave up 6 bases and J gave up 7 bases; unmatched junction bases: 13. CDR3 length equals 16 residues. Written as DNA, the CDR3 is TGTGCCAGCACCGAGGACAGGGGCGCGATTACTGAAAAACTGTTTTTT. Translation: CASTEDRGAITEKLFF.

The rearrangement links TRBV6-5 to TRBJ2-2, with unresolved D. Trimming shortened V by 6 bases and J by 7 bases, and 18 bases separated the two germline ends. Germline lookup yields CDR1 MNHEY and CDR2 SVGAGI. The CDR3 extends over 15 amino acids. CDR3 DNA sequence: TGTGCCAGCAGCGGTTGGCCGCGAACAGTCGGGGAGCTGTTTTTT. Translated, it gives CASSGWPRTVGELFF.

This chain connects TRBV6-2 or TRBV6-3 to TRBJ2-2; 11 nucleotides match TRBD1. The germline CDR1 and CDR2 sequences are MNHEY and SVGEGT. Losses at the gene ends were 6 bases for V and 4 bases for J; bases not matched to a gene: 16. This CDR3 has 19 amino acids. The CDR3 nucleotides read TGTGCCAGCAGCCCCTACATTCACACCGGGACAGGGGGCACCGGGGAGCTGTTTTTT. This gives the protein CASSPYIHTGTGGTGELFF.